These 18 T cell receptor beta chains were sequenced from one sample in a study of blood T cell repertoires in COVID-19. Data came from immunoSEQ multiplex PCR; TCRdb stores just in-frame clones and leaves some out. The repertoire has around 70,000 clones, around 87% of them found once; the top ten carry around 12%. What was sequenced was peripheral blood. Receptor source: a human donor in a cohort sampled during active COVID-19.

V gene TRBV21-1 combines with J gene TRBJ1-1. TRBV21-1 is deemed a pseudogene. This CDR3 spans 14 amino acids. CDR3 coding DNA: TGTGCCAGCAGCAAAGCCGGGGGGCATCCTGAAGCTTTCTTT. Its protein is CASSKAGGHPEAFF.

Here the CDR3 DNA reads TGTGCCAGTAGTATAGAGTGGAGCCAGCCCCAGCATTTT. Its protein is CASSIEWSQPQHF. The chain employs TRBV19 and TRBJ1-5; D not resolved. V dropped 0 bases and J dropped 7 bases, with 7 bases sitting between them. The CDR3 contains 13 residues. From germline, CDR1 is LNHDA and CDR2 SQIVND (reference sequence). Filled out from reference TRBV19 and TRBJ1-5, the complete variable domain reads DGGITQSPKYLFRKEGQNVTLSCEQNLNHDAMYWYRQDPGQGLRLIYYSQIVNDFQKGDIAEGYSVSREKKESFPLTVTSAQKNPTAFYLCASSIEWSQPQHFGDGTRLSIL.

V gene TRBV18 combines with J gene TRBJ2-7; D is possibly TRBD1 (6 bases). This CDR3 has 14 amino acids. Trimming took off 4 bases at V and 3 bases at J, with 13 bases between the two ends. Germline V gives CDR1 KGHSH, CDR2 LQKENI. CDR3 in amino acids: CASSRNPTGYEQYF. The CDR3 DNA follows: TGTGCCAGCTCACGAAACCCGACAGGCTACGAGCAGTACTTC. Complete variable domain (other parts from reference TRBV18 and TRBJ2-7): NAGVMQNPRHLVRRRGQEARLRCSPMKGHSHVYWYRQLPEEGLKFMVYLQKENIIDESGMPKERFSAEFPKEGPSILRIQQVVRGDSAAYFCASSRNPTGYEQYFGPGTRLTVT.

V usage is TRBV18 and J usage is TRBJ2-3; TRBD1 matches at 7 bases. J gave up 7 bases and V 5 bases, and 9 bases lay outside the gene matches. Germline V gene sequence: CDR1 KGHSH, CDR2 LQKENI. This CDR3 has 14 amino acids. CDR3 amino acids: CASSSDRVRNTQYF. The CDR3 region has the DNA TGTGCCAGCTCATCCGACAGGGTCAGGAATACGCAGTATTTT.

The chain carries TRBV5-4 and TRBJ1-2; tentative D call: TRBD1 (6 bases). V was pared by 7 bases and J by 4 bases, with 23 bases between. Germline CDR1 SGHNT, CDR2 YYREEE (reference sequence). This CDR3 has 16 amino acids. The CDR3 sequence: CASSAGAGEYFYGYTF. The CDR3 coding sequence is TGTGCCAGCTCCGCGGGGGCTGGGGAATATTTCTATGGCTACACCTTC.

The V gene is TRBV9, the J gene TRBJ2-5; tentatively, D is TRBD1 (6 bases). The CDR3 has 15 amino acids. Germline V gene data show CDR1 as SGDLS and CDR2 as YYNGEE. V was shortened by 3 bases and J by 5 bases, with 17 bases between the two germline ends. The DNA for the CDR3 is TGTGCCAGCAGCGCCGGGACATCTTCACGGGAGACCCAGTACTTC. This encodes CASSAGTSSRETQYF. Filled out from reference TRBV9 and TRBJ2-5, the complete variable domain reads DSGVTQTPKHLITATGQRVTLRCSPRSGDLSVYWYQQSLDQGLQFLIQYYNGEERAKGNILERFSAQQFPDLHSELNLSSLELGDSALYFCASSAGTSSRETQYFGPGTRLLVL.

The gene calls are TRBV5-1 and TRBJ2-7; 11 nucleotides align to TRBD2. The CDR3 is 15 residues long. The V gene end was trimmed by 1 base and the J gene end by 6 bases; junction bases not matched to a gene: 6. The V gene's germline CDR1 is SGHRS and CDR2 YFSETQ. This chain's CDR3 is CASSLLSGGAGEQYF. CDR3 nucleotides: TGCGCCAGCAGCTTGCTTAGCGGGGGGGCCGGCGAGCAGTACTTC.

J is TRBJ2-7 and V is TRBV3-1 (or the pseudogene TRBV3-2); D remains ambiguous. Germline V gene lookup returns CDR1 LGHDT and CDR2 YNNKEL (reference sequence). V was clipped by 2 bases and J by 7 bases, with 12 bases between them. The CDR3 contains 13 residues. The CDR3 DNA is TGTGCCAGCAGCCAAACAGTCCTACTGGAGCAGTACTTC. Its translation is CASSQTVLLEQYF.

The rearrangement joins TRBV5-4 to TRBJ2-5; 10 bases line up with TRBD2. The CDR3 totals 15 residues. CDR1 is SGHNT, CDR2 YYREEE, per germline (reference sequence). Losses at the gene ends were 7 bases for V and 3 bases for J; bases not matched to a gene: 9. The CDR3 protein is CASGLSGGAKETQYF. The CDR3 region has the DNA TGTGCCAGCGGCCTCAGCGGGGGGGCAAAAGAGACCCAGTACTTC.

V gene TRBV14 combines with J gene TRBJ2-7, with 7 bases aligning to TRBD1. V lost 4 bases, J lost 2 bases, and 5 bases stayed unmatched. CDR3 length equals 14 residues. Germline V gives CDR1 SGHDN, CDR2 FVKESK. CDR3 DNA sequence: TGTGCCAGCAGCCCAATGGACAGGACCTACGAGCAGTACTTC. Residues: CASSPMDRTYEQYF.

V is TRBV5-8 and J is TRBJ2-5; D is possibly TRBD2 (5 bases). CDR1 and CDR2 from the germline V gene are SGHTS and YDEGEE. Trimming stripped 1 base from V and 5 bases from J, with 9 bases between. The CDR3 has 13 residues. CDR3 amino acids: CASSLSSIETQYF. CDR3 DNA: TGTGCCAGCAGCTTGTCTAGCATTGAGACCCAGTACTTC.

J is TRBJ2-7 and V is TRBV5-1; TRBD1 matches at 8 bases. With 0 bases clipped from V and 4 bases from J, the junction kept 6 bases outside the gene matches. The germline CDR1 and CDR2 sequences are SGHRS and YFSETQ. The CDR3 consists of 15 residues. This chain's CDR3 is CASSLVPGGEYEQYF. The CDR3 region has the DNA TGCGCCAGCAGCTTGGTGCCAGGGGGCGAATACGAGCAGTACTTC. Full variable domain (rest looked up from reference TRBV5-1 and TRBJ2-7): KAGVTQTPRYLIKTRGQQVTLSCSPISGHRSVSWYQQTPGQGLQFLFEYFSETQRNKGNFPGRFSGRQFSNSRSEMNVSTLELGDSALYLCASSLVPGGEYEQYFGPGTRLTVT.

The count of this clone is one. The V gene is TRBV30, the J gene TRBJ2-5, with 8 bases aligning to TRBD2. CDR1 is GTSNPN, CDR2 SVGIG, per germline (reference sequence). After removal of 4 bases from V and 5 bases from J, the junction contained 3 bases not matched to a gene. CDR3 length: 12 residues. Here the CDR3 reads CAWTGLGETQYF. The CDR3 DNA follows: TGTGCCTGGACGGGACTAGGGGAGACCCAGTACTTC.

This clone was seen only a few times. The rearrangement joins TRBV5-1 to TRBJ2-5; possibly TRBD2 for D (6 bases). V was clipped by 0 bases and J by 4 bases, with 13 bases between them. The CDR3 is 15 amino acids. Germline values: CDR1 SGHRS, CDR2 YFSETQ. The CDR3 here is CASSLGRGARETQYF. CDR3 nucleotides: TGCGCCAGCAGCTTGGGGCGGGGAGCACGAGAGACCCAGTACTTC. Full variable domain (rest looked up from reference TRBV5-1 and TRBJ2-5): KAGVTQTPRYLIKTRGQQVTLSCSPISGHRSVSWYQQTPGQGLQFLFEYFSETQRNKGNFPGRFSGRQFSNSRSEMNVSTLELGDSALYLCASSLGRGARETQYFGPGTRLLVL.

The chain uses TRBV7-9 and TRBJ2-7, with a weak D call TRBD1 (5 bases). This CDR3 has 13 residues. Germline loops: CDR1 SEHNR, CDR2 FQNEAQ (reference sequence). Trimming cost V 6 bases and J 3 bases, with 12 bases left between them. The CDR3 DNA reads TGTGCCAGCAGTCCCCAGGGTCGCTACGAGCAGTACTTC. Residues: CASSPQGRYEQYF.

Here the CDR3 DNA reads TGTGCCAGCAGCTTAGATGGACTAGCGGGGAGCTCCTACGAGCAGTACTTC. Translated, it gives CASSLDGLAGSSYEQYF. The chain is built from TRBV7-2 and TRBJ2-7; TRBD2 matches 12 bases. The CDR3 covers 17 residues. The germline CDR1 and CDR2 sequences are SGHTA and FQGNSA. With V trimmed by 1 base and J by 0 bases, 4 bases remained unmatched.

The CDR3 region is CASSDPAGLAGNEQFF. The CDR3 nucleotides read TGCGCCAGCAGTGATCCGGCGGGACTAGCGGGCAATGAGCAGTTCTTC. V usage is TRBV10-2 and J usage is TRBJ2-1; 12 nucleotides agree with TRBD2. The CDR3 spans 16 residues. Germline V CDR1 and CDR2: WSHSY, SAAADI. V trimming: 3 bases; J trimming: 6 bases; junction bases outside the gene matches: 6.

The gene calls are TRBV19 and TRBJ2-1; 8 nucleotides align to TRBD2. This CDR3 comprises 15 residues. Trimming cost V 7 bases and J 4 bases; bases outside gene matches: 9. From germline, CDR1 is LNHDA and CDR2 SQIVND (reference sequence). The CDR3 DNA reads TGTGCCAGTAACCCTGGGACTAGGCCATACAATGAGCAGTTCTTC. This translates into CASNPGTRPYNEQFF.